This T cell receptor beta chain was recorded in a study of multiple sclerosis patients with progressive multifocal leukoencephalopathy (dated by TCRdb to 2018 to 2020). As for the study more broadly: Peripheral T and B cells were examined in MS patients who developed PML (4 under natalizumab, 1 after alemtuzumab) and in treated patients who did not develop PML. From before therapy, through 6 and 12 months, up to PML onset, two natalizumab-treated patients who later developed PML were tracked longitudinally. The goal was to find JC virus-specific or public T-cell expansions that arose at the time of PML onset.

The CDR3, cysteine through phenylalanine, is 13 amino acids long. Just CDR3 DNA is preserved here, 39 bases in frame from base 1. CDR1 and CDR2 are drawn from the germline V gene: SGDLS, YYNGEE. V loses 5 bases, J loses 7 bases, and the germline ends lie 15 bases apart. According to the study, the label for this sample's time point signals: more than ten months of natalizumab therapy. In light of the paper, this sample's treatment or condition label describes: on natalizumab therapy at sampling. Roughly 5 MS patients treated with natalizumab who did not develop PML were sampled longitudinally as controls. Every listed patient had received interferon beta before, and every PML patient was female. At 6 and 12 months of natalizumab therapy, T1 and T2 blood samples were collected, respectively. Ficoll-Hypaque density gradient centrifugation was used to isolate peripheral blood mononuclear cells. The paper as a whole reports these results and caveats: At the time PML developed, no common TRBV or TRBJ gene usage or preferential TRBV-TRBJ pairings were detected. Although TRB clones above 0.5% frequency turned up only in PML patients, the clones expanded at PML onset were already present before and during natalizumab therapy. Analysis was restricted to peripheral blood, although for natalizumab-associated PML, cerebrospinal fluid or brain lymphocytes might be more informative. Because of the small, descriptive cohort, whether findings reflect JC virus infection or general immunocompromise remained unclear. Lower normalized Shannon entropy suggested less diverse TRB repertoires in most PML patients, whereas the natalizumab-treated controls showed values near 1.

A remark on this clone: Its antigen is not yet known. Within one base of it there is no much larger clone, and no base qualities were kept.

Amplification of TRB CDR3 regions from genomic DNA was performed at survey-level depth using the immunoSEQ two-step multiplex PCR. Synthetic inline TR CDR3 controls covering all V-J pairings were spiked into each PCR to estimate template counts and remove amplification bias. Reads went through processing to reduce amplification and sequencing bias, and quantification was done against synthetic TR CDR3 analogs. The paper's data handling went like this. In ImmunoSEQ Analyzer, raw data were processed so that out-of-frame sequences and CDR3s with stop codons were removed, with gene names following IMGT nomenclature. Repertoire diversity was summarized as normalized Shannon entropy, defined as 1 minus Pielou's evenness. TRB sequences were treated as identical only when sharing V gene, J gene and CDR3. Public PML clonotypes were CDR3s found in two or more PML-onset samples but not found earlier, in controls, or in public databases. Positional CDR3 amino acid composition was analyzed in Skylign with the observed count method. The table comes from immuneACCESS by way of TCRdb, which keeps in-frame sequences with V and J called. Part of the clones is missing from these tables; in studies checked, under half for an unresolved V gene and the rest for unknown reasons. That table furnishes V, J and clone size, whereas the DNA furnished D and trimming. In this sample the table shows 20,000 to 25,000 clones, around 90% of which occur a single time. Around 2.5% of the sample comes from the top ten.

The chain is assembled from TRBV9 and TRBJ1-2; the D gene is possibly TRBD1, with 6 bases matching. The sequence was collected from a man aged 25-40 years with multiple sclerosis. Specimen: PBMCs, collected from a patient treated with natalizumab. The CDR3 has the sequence CASSVAQGSGYTF. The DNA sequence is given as TGTGCCAGCAGTGTCGCACAGGGCTCTGGCTACACCTTC.